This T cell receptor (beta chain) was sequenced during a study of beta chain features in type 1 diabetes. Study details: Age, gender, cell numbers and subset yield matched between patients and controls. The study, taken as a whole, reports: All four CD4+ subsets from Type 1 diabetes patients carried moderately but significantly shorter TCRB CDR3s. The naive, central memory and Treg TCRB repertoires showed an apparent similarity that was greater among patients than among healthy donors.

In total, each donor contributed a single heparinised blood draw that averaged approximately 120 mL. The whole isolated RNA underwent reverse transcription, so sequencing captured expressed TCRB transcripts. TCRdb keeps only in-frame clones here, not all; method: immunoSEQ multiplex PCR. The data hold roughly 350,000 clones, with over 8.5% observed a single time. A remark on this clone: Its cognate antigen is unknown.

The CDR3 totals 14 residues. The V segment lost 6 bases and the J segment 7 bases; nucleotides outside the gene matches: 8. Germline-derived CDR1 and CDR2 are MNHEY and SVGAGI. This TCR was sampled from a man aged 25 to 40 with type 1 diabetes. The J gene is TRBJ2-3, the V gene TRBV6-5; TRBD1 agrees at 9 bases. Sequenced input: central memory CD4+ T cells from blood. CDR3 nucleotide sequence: TGTGCCAGCAGCCGGACAGGGGCTGAGAATACGCAGTATTTT. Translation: CASSRTGAENTQYF.